This TCR beta chain originates from a study of T-cell memory formation after mild COVID-19. Study findings and constraints: Contracting CD4+ clones sat mainly in CM and EM; CD8+ in EMRA. Clones from the second wave (peaking day 37) had unconfirmed SARS-CoV-2 specificity. Memory from before infection featured some responding clones, which suggests cross-reactive memory joined.

Constant-segment primers and 5'RACE yielded cDNA libraries for TCR alpha and TCR beta, each carrying sample barcodes and UMIs. Each CDR3 protein is one row after TCRdb ran MiXCR on the 5' RACE reads. The table shows 400,000 or so distinct CDR3 sequences, with about 20% occurring only once. CDR1 and CDR2 from the germline V gene are LNHNV and YYDKDF (reference sequence). This CDR3 has 14 residues. V dropped 4 bases and J dropped 2 bases, with 11 bases sitting between them. This clonotype showed up just a few times. Its specificity is unknown. The sequence came from an adult woman who had mild COVID-19 (a few samples of this study predate the infection). Cell type and time point are not known. J is TRBJ2-5 and V is TRBV15; weak D call: TRBD1 (6 bases). The sample taken for sequencing was PBMCs or a T cell subset sorted from them (not recorded which). The CDR3 DNA sequence: TGTGCCACCAGCAAAGACAGGTTTCAAGAGACCCAGTACTTC. Encoded protein: CATSKDRFQETQYF. The variable domain in full, with the rest retrieved from reference TRBV15 and TRBJ2-5, is DAMVIQNPRYQVTQFGKPVTLSCSQTLNHNVMYWYQQKSSQAPKLLFHYYDKDFNNEADTPDNFQSRRPNTSFCFLDIRSPGLGDTAMYLCATSKDRFQETQYFGPGTRLLVL.